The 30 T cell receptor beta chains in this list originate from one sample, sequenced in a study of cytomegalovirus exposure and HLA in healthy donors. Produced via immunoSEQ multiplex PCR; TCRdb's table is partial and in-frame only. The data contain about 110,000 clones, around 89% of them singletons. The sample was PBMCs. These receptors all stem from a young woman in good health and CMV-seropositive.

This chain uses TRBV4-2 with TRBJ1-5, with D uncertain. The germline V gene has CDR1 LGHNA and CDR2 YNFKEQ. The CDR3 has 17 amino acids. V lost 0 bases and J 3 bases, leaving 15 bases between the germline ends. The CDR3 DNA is TGTGCCAGCAGCCAAGACCCGGCCCGGAGGGACAATCAGCCCCAGCATTTT. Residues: CASSQDPARRDNQPQHF.

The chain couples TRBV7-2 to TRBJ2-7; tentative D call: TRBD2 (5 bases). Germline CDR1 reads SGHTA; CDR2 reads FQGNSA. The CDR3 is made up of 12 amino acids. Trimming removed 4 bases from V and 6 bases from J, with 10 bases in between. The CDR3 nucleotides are TGTGCCAGCAGCTCACTCCGGGGCGAGCAGTACTTC. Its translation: CASSSLRGEQYF.

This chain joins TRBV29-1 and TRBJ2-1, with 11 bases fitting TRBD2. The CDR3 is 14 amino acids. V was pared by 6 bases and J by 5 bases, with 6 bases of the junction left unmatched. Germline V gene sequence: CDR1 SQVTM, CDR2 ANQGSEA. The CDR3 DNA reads TGCAGCGTAGACATAGCGGGGGGGAACAATGAGCAGTTCTTC. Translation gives CSVDIAGGNNEQFF.

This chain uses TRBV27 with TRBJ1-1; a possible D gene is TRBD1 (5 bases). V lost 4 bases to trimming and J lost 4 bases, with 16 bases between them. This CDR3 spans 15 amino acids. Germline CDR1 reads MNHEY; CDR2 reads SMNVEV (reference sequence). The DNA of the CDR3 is TGTGCCAGCAGTTCCCGGGGGGAAGGGAGCACTGAAGCTTTCTTT. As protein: CASSSRGEGSTEAFF.

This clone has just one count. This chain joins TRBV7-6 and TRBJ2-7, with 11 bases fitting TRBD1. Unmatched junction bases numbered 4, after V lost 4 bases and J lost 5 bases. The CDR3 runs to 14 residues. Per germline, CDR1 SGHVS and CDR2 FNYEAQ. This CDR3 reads CASSSGQGGDEQYF. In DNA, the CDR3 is TGTGCCAGCAGCTCGGGACAGGGGGGCGACGAGCAGTACTTC.

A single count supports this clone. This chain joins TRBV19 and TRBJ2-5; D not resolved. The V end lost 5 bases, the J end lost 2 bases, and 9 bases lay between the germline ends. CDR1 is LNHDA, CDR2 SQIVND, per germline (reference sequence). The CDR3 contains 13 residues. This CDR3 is CASSRTEQETQYF. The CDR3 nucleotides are TGTGCCAGTAGTCGTACAGAACAAGAGACCCAGTACTTC.

The CDR3 nucleotides read TGTGCCAGCAGCTCCGGGACTAGCGGGAGCGGTAACGAGCAGTACTTC. The encoded protein is CASSSGTSGSGNEQYF. The chain is built from TRBV28 and TRBJ2-7, with 14 bases aligning to TRBD2. CDR3 size: 16 residues. With 6 bases clipped from V and 5 bases from J, the junction kept 9 bases outside the gene matches. Per germline, CDR1 MDHEN and CDR2 SYDVKM.

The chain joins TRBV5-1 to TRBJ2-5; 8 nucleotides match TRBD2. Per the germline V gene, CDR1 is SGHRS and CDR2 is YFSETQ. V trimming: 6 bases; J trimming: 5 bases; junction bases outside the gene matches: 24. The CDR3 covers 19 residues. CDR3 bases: TGCGCCAGCAAAGGTCCGGCGACGAAAGACGGGAGGGCCGGGGAGACCCAGTACTTC. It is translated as CASKGPATKDGRAGETQYF.

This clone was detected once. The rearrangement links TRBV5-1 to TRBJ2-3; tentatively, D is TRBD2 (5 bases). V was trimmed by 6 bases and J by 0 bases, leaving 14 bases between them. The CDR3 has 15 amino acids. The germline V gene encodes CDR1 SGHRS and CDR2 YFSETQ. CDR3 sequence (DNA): TGCGCCAGCATGAGCGGCCCCCATAGCACAGATACGCAGTATTTT. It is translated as CASMSGPHSTDTQYF.

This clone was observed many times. The CDR3 DNA is TGTGCCACCCACCGGGACACCAACTATGGCTACACCTTC. Translating it yields CATHRDTNYGYTF. The genes are TRBV2 and TRBJ1-2; TRBD1 might be the D (6 bases). The CDR3 runs to 13 residues. The V end was cut by 10 bases, the J end by 2 bases, with 14 bases between. CDR1 is SNHLY, CDR2 FYNNEI, per germline.

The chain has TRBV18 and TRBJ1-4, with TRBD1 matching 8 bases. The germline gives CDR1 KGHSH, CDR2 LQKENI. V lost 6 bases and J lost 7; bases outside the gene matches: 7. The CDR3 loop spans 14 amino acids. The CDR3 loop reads CASSGQGLGEKLFF. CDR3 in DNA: TGTGCCAGCTCCGGACAGGGACTCGGTGAAAAACTGTTTTTT.

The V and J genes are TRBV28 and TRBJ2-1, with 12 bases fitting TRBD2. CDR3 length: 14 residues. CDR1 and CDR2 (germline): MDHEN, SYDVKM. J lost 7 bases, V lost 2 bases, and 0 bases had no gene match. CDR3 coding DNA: TGTGCCAGCAGTTTACTAGCGGGAGGGAATGAGCAGTTCTTC. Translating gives CASSLLAGGNEQFF. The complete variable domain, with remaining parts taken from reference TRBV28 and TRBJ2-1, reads DVKVTQSSRYLVKRTGEKVFLECVQDMDHENMFWYRQDPGLGLRLIYFSYDVKMKEKGDIPEGYSVSREKKERFSLILESASTNQTSMYLCASSLLAGGNEQFFGPGTRLTVL.

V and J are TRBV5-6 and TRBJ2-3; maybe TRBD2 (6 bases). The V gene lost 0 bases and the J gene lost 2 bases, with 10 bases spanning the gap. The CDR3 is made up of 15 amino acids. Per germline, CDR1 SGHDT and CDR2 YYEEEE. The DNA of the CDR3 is TGTGCCAGCAGCTTGGGCCGGGGACTCACAGATACGCAGTATTTT. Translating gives CASSLGRGLTDTQYF.

CDR3 DNA sequence: TGCGCCAGCAGCTTGGAATGGACAGGGGGTCTCCGGCGGAGCACAGATACGCAGTATTTT. This gives the protein CASSLEWTGGLRRSTDTQYF. The chain couples TRBV5-1 to TRBJ2-3; 10 nucleotides align to TRBD1. Germline V gene sequence: CDR1 SGHRS, CDR2 YFSETQ. CDR3 size: 20 residues. With 0 bases clipped from V and 0 bases from J, the junction kept 13 bases outside the gene matches. The full variable domain, with the rest looked up from reference TRBV5-1 and TRBJ2-3, is KAGVTQTPRYLIKTRGQQVTLSCSPISGHRSVSWYQQTPGQGLQFLFEYFSETQRNKGNFPGRFSGRQFSNSRSEMNVSTLELGDSALYLCASSLEWTGGLRRSTDTQYFGPGTRLTVL.

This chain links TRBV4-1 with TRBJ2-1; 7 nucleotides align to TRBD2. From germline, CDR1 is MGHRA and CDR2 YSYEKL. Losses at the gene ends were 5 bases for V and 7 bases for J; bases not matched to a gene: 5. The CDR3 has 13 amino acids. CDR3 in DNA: TGCGCCAGCAGCGGAGGGGAGGGAAATGAGCAGTTCTTC. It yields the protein CASSGGEGNEQFF.

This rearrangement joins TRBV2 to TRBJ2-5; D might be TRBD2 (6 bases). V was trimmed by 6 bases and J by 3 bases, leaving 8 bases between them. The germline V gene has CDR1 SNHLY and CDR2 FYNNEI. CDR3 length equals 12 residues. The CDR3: CASRTGEETQYF. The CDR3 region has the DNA TGTGCCAGCAGGACGGGGGAAGAGACCCAGTACTTC.

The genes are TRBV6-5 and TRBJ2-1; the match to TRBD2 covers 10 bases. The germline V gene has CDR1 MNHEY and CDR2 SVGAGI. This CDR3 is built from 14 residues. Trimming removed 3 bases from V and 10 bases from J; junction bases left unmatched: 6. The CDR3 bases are TGTGCCAGCAGTTATAGCGGGGGGATTGGGGAGCAGTTCTTC. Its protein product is CASSYSGGIGEQFF.

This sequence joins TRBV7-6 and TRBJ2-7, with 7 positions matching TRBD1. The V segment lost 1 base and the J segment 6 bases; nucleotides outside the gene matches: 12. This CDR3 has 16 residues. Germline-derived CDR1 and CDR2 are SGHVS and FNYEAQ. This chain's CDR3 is CASSLGAGGLGLEQYF. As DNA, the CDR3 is TGTGCCAGCAGCTTAGGGGCAGGGGGTTTGGGCCTCGAGCAGTACTTC. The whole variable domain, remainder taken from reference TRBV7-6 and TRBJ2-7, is GAGVSQSPRYKVTKRGQDVALRCDPISGHVSLYWYRQALGQGPEFLTYFNYEAQQDKSGLPNDRFSAERPEGSISTLTIQRTEQRDSAMYRCASSLGAGGLGLEQYFGPGTRLTVT.

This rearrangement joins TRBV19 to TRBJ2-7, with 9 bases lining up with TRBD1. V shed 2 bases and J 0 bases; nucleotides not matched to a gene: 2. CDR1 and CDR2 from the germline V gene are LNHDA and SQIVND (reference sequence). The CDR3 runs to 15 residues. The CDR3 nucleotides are TGTGCCAGTAGTATACCGGGACAGGGCTCCTACGAGCAGTACTTC. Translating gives CASSIPGQGSYEQYF.

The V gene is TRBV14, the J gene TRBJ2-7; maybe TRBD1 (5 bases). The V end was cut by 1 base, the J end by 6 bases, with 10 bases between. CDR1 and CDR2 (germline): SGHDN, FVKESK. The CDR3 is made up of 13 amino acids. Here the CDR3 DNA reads TGTGCCAGCAGCCAAGCCCGGCAGGGCGAGCAGTACTTC. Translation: CASSQARQGEQYF. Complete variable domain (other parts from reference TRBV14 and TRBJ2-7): EAGVTQFPSHSVIEKGQTVTLRCDPISGHDNLYWYRRVMGKEIKFLLHFVKESKQDESGMPNNRFLAERTGGTYSTLKVQPAELEDSGVYFCASSQARQGEQYFGPGTRLTVT.

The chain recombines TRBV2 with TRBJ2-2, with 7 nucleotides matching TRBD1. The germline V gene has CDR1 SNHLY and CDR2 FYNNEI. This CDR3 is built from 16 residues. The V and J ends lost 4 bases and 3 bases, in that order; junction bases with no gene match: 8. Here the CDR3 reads CASSGTGQSDTGELFF. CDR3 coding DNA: TGTGCCAGCAGTGGGACAGGCCAATCCGACACCGGGGAGCTGTTTTTT.

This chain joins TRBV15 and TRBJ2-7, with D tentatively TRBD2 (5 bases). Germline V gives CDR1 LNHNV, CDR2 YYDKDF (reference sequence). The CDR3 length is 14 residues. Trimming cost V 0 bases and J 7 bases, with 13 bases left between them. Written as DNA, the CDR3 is TGTGCCACCAGCAGAGAACTAGAGGTGGGGGAGCAGTACTTC. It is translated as CATSRELEVGEQYF.

CDR3 region: CASSHQGDYEQYF. The DNA for the CDR3 is TGTGCCAGCAGTCATCAGGGGGACTACGAGCAGTACTTC. The chain couples TRBV13 to TRBJ2-7; TRBD1 matches 7 bases. The CDR3 has 13 residues. Germline V lookup: CDR1 PRHDT, CDR2 FYEKMQ (reference sequence). Trimming cost V 6 bases and J 3 bases; bases outside gene matches: 5. Full variable domain (missing parts from reference TRBV13 and TRBJ2-7): AAGVIQSPRHLIKEKRETATLKCYPIPRHDTVYWYQQGPGQDPQFLISFYEKMQSDKGSIPDRFSAQQFSDYHSELNMSSLELGDSALYFCASSHQGDYEQYFGPGTRLTVT.

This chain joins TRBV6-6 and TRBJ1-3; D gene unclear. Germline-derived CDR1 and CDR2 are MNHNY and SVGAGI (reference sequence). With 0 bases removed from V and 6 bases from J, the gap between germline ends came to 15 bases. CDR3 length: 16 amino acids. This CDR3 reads CASSYSRADTENTIYF. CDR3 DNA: TGTGCCAGCAGTTACTCTCGTGCAGATACAGAAAACACCATATATTTT.

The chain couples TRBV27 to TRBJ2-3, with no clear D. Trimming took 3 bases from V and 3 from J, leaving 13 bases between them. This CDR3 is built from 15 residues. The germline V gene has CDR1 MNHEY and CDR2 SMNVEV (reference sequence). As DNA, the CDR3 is TGTGCCAGCAGTTTGGAGATTGGGTTTACAGATACGCAGTATTTT. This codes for CASSLEIGFTDTQYF.

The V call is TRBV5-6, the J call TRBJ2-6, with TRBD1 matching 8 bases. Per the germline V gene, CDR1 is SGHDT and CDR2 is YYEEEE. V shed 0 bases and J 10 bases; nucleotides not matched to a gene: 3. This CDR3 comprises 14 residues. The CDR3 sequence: CASSLGGQGNVLTF. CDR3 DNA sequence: TGTGCCAGCAGCTTGGGTGGACAGGGTAACGTCCTGACTTTC. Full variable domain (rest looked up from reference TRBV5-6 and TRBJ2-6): DAGVTQSPTHLIKTRGQQVTLRCSPKSGHDTVSWYQQALGQGPQFIFQYYEEEERQRGNFPDRFSGHQFPNYSSELNVNALLLGDSALYLCASSLGGQGNVLTFGAGSRLTVL.

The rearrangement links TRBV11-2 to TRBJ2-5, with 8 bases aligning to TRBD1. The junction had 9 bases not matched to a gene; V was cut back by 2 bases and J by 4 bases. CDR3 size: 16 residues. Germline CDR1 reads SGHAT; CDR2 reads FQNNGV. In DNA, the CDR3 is TGTGCCAGCAGCTTAATAGCAGGACAGGGAAGAGAGACCCAGTACTTC. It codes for CASSLIAGQGRETQYF.

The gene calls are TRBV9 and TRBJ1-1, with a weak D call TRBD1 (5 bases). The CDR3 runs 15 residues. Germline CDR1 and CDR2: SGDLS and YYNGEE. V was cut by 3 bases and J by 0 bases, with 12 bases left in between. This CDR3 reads CASSATTVMNTEAFF. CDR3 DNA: TGTGCCAGCAGCGCGACGACAGTGATGAACACTGAAGCTTTCTTT.

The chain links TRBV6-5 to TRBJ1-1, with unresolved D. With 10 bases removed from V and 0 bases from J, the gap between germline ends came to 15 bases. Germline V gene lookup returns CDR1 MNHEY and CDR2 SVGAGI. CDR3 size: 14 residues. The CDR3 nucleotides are TGTGCCATCTCAAGAGGGCAATTGAACACTGAAGCTTTCTTT. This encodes CAISRGQLNTEAFF.

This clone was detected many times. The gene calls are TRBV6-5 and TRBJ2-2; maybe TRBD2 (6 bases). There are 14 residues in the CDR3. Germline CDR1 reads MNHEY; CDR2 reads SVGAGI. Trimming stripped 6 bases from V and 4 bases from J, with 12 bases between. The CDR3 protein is CASRDGGVTGELFF. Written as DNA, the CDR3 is TGTGCCAGCAGGGACGGAGGGGTCACCGGGGAGCTGTTTTTT.